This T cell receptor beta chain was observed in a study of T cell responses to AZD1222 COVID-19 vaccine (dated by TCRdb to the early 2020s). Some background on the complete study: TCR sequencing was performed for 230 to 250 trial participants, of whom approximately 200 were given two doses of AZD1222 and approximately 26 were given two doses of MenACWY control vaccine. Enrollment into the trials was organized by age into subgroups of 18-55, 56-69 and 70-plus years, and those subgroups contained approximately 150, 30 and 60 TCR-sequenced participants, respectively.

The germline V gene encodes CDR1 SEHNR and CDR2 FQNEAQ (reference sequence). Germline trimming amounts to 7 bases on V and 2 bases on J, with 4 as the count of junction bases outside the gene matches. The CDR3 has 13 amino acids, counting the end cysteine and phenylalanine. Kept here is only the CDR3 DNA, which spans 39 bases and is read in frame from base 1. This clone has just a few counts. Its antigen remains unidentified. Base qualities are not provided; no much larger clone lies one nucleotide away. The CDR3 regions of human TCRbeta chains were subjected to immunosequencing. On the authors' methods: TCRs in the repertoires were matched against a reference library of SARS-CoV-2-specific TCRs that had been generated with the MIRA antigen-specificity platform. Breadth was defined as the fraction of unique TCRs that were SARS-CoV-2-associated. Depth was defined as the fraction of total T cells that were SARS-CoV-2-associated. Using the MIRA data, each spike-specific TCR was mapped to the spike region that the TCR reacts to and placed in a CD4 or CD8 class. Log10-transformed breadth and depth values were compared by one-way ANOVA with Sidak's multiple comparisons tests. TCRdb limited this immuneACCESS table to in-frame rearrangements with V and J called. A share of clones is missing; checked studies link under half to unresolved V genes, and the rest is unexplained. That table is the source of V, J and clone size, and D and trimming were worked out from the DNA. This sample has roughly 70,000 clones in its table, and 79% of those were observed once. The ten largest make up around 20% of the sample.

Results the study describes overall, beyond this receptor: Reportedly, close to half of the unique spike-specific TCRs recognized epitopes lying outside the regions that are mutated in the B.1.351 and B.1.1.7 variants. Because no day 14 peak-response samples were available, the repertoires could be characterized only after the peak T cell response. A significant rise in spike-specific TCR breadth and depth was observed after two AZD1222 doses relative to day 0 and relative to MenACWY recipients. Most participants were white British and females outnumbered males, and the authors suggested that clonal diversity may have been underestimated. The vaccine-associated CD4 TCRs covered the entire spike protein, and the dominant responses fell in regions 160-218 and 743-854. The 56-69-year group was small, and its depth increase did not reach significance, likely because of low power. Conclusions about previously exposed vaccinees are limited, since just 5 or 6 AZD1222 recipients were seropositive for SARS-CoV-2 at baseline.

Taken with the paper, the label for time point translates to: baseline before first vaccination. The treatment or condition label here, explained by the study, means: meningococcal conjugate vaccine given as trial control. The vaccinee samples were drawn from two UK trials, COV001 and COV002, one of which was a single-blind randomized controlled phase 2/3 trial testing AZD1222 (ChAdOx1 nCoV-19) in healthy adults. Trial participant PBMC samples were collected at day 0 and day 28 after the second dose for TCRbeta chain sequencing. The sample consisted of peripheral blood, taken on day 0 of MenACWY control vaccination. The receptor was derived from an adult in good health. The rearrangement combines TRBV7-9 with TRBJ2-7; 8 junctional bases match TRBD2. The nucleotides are TGTGCCAGCACCCGGGGGGGGGCCTACGAGCAGTACTTC. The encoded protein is CASTRGGAYEQYF.